The 6 T cell receptor beta chains reported below all come from one sample, sequenced in a study of spatial heterogeneity in lung cancer. Study-wide results and caveats: Counts of expanded intratumoral alpha and beta TCRs tracked tumor mutation counts.

This sample's time point: sample taken at primary tumor resection. No cognate antigen is known for these TCRs. TCRdb re-called the 5' RACE reads through MiXCR, storing one row per CDR3 protein. The data hold roughly 15,000 distinct CDR3 sequences, with about 7% observed a single time. The sample was lung tumor tissue, taken at surgery. The source of these receptors is a male donor with early-stage non-small cell lung cancer.

This clonotype was recorded many times. The chain is built from TRBV19 and TRBJ2-5; TRBD1 might be the D (6 bases). V was clipped by 5 bases and J by 0 bases, with 7 bases between them. Per the germline V gene, CDR1 is LNHDA and CDR2 is SQIVND (reference sequence). This CDR3 has 13 residues. The CDR3: CASSWGHQETQYF. CDR3 bases: TGTGCCAGTAGTTGGGGGCACCAAGAGACCCAGTACTTC.

This clonotype was counted ten times or more. The J gene is TRBJ2-2, the V gene TRBV19; possibly TRBD2 for D (6 bases). The length of the CDR3 is 16 residues. The V end lost 3 bases, the J end lost 4 bases, and 15 bases lay between the germline ends. CDR1 is LNHDA, CDR2 SQIVND, per germline (reference sequence). CDR3 bases: TGTGCCAGTAGTATCGGAGGGGTCGGCACCACCGGGGAGCTGTTTTTT. It translates to CASSIGGVGTTGELFF. The full variable domain, completed using reference TRBV19 and TRBJ2-2, is DGGITQSPKYLFRKEGQNVTLSCEQNLNHDAMYWYRQDPGQGLRLIYYSQIVNDFQKGDIAEGYSVSREKKESFPLTVTSAQKNPTAFYLCASSIGGVGTTGELFFGEGSRLTVL.

This clonotype was counted between two and nine times. The rearrangement uses TRBV6-5 and TRBJ1-4; D gene ambiguous. In germline, CDR1 is MNHEY, CDR2 SVGAGI. The germline V and J ends were trimmed by 8 bases and 6 bases, with 7 bases remaining between them. The CDR3 consists of 11 residues. The CDR3 region is CASGGHEKLFF. The CDR3 DNA is TGTGCCAGCGGCGGGCATGAAAAACTGTTTTTT.

In this sample, this clonotype is medium-sized. The CDR3 DNA is TGCGCCAGCAGTCCCCAGGGGTTTCCGTTCAATGAGCAGTTCTTC. As protein: CASSPQGFPFNEQFF. The chain has TRBV10-1 and TRBJ2-1; D possibly corresponds to TRBD1 (6 bases). The CDR3 covers 15 residues. Trimming cost V 5 bases and J 6 bases, with 17 bases left between them. The germline gives CDR1 WNHNN, CDR2 SYGVQD (reference sequence).

Many counts were recorded for this clonotype. The chain has TRBV30 and TRBJ1-1; D may be TRBD1 (6 bases). V gave up 5 bases and J gave up 1 base, with 14 bases separating them. The CDR3 runs to 14 residues. Germline lookup yields CDR1 GTSNPN and CDR2 SVGIG (reference sequence). The CDR3 sequence: CAWSRDNRNTEAFF. Here the CDR3 DNA reads TGTGCCTGGTCCAGGGACAACAGGAACACTGAAGCTTTCTTT.

V is TRBV11-2 and J is TRBJ2-7; 10 nucleotides agree with TRBD1. After removal of 6 bases from V and 3 bases from J, the junction contained 8 bases not matched to a gene. From germline, CDR1 is SGHAT and CDR2 FQNNGV. This CDR3 has 15 residues. The CDR3, as DNA: TGTGCCAGCAGGCGAGCCGGGACAGGGGACTACGAGCAGTACTTC. Residues: CASRRAGTGDYEQYF.